One sample yielded the 32 T cell receptor beta chains listed below, sequenced in a study of T cell clonotyping in hematopoietic cell transplantation. Generated by immunoSEQ multiplex PCR, the TCRdb table keeps only in-frame clones and is missing some. The sample shows 14,000 or so clones, around 98% of them seen only once. This specimen consisted of peripheral blood mononuclear cells, obtained 30 days after allogeneic stem cell transplant. All receptors come from a female patient aged 50-59 years who had an allogeneic stem cell transplant from an unrelated donor, so T cells may come from the graft donor. Some clones in this sample may be carry-over from other donors' samples.

The rearrangement links TRBV7-9 to TRBJ2-5; possibly TRBD1 or TRBD2 for D (6 bases each). Trimming took off 7 bases at V and 4 bases at J, with 16 bases between the two ends. The germline gives CDR1 SEHNR, CDR2 FQNEAQ (reference sequence). The CDR3 totals 14 residues. The CDR3: CASTPWGAGETQYF. The CDR3 nucleotides read TGTGCCAGCACCCCCTGGGGGGCGGGAGAGACCCAGTACTTC.

The genes are TRBV7-9 and TRBJ1-2; tentative D call: TRBD1 (5 bases). Germline V gives CDR1 SEHNR, CDR2 FQNEAQ (reference sequence). With 1 base removed from V and 13 bases from J, the gap between germline ends came to 7 bases. This CDR3 is 10 amino acids long. In DNA form, the CDR3 reads TGTGCCAGCAGCTTAGGGGACCTCACCTTC. This translates into CASSLGDLTF. Variable domain in full (rest from reference TRBV7-9 and TRBJ1-2): DTGVSQNPRHKITKRGQNVTFRCDPISEHNRLYWYRQTLGQGPEFLTYFQNEAQLEKSRLLSDRFSAERPKGSFSTLEIQRTEQGDSAMYLCASSLGDLTFGSGTRLTVV.

The chain recombines TRBV6-5 with TRBJ1-1; a possible D gene is TRBD1 (6 bases). The V gene lost 6 bases and the J gene lost 6 bases, with 14 bases spanning the gap. The CDR3 runs 13 residues. Germline V gene sequence: CDR1 MNHEY, CDR2 SVGAGI. The CDR3 sequence is CASSRTGSAEAFF. The CDR3 DNA is TGTGCCAGCAGCCGTACAGGGAGCGCTGAAGCTTTCTTT.

In its sample, this clone was seen once. The V and J genes are TRBV29-1 and TRBJ1-2, with 10 nucleotides matching TRBD1. Germline assignment: CDR1 SQVTM and CDR2 ANQGSEA. J lost 4 bases, V lost 5 bases, and 10 bases had no gene match. The length of the CDR3 is 15 residues. CDR3 loop: CSVSGQGLSVYGYTF. CDR3 nucleotide sequence: TGCAGCGTTTCGGGACAGGGGCTGTCTGTCTATGGCTACACCTTC.

The chain is built from TRBV29-1 and TRBJ2-7; 10 bases agree with TRBD1. Germline V gives CDR1 SQVTM, CDR2 ANQGSEA. The CDR3 is 14 amino acids. V trimming: 5 bases; J trimming: 2 bases; junction bases outside the gene matches: 6. DNA of the CDR3: TGCAGCGTTCGTCCCGGGACAGGGGCCTACGAGCAGTACTTC. This translates into CSVRPGTGAYEQYF.

The chain joins TRBV30 to TRBJ1-3; maybe TRBD1 (5 bases). The V end was cut by 0 bases, the J end by 7 bases, with 16 bases between. Germline CDR1 is GTSNPN and CDR2 is SVGIG (reference sequence). The CDR3 contains 15 residues. The CDR3 DNA is TGTGCCTGGAGTGTAAAGAGACAGAGTAAGAACACCATATATTTT. Amino acids: CAWSVKRQSKNTIYF. Full variable domain (outside the CDR3, taken from reference TRBV30 and TRBJ1-3): SQTIHQWPATLVQPVGSPLSLECTVEGTSNPNLYWYRQAAGRGLQLLFYSVGIGQISSEVPQNLSASRPQDRQFILSSKKLLLSDSGFYLCAWSVKRQSKNTIYFGEGSWLTVV.

The CDR3 sequence is CASSLGTTDQPQHF. CDR3 DNA: TGTGCCAGCAGCTTAGGGACAACAGATCAGCCCCAGCATTTT. The chain uses TRBV7-9 and TRBJ1-5; tentatively, D is TRBD1 (5 bases). V lost 1 base to trimming and J lost 5 bases, with 9 bases between them. This CDR3 has 14 residues. Germline-derived CDR1 and CDR2 are SEHNR and FQNEAQ (reference sequence).

The V gene is TRBV30, the J gene TRBJ1-2; no definite D call. V was clipped by 3 bases and J by 5 bases, with 4 bases between them. This CDR3 has 10 amino acids. Germline V CDR1 and CDR2: GTSNPN, SVGIG (reference sequence). CDR3 DNA sequence: TGTGCCTGGAGGAATTATGGCTACACCTTC. It specifies CAWRNYGYTF.

The sample holds one count of this clone. This sequence joins TRBV6-5 and TRBJ1-2, with D unresolved. This CDR3 contains 12 residues. The V end was cut by 11 bases, the J end by 2 bases, with 12 bases between. Germline CDR1 MNHEY, CDR2 SVGAGI. CDR3 sequence reads: CASQHHNYGYTF. The CDR3 nucleotides read TGTGCCTCCCAGCACCACAACTATGGCTACACCTTC.

This chain joins TRBV25-1 and TRBJ1-4; D possibly corresponds to TRBD1 (5 bases). CDR1 is MGHDK, CDR2 SYGVNS, per germline. There are 14 residues in the CDR3. V gave up 0 bases and J gave up 10 bases, with 12 bases separating them. The DNA for the CDR3 is TGTGCCAGCAGTGAATATGCGGGGCAGGCAAAACTGTTTTTT. It is translated as CASSEYAGQAKLFF.

As DNA, the CDR3 is TGTGCCAGTAGTTGGCAGGAGTATAATGAAGCTTTCTTT. Its protein product is CASSWQEYNEAFF. V is TRBV19 and J is TRBJ1-1; D is undetermined. Trimming removed 5 bases at V and 7 bases at J, with 14 bases between. CDR3 size: 13 residues. CDR1 and CDR2 from the germline V gene are LNHDA and SQIVND (reference sequence).

The chain combines TRBV10-3 with TRBJ2-1, with D perhaps TRBD1 (7 bases). Germline V lookup: CDR1 ENHRY, CDR2 SYGVKD. V lost 6 bases to trimming and J lost 7 bases, with 16 bases between them. There are 14 residues in the CDR3. For the CDR3, the DNA is TGTGCCATCAGGGAAGACAGGGACTTGAATGAGCAGTTCTTC. Translation: CAIREDRDLNEQFF.

The chain joins TRBV11-2 to TRBJ1-5, with D unresolved. The V and J ends lost 5 bases and 7 bases respectively, with 12 bases between them. Germline values: CDR1 SGHAT, CDR2 FQNNGV. CDR3 length: 13 residues. The CDR3 loop is CASSTMPFQPQHF. The CDR3, as DNA: TGTGCCAGCAGCACAATGCCTTTCCAGCCCCAGCATTTT.

V gene TRBV6-1 combines with J gene TRBJ2-1; 8 positions match TRBD1. CDR3 length: 14 residues. Germline CDR1 is MNHNS and CDR2 is SASEGT. J was trimmed by 8 bases and V by 5 bases; bases with no gene match: 8. Written as DNA, the CDR3 is TGTGCCAGCAGTTCAACAGGGGGTTGGCATGAGCAGTTCTTC. It encodes CASSSTGGWHEQFF.

This chain connects TRBV5-4 to TRBJ2-1; 8 positions match TRBD1. V was clipped by 7 bases and J by 0 bases; unmatched bases: 9. In germline, CDR1 is SGHNT, CDR2 YYREEE (reference sequence). The CDR3 is made up of 16 amino acids. CDR3 loop: CASRTGGGSSYNEQFF. CDR3 in DNA: TGTGCCAGCCGTACAGGGGGAGGCAGCTCCTACAATGAGCAGTTCTTC.

The V and J genes are TRBV5-8 and TRBJ2-3; D is uncertain. The CDR3 is 15 residues long. The V end was cut by 2 bases, the J end by 0 bases, with 10 bases between. CDR1 is SGHTS and CDR2 is YDEGEE in the germline V gene. The CDR3 nucleotides are TGTGCCAGCAGCTTTCGTCTTAGTAGCACAGATACGCAGTATTTT. It translates to CASSFRLSSTDTQYF. Complete variable domain (other parts from reference TRBV5-8 and TRBJ2-3): EAGVTQSPTHLIKTRGQQATLRCSPISGHTSVYWYQQALGLGLQFLLWYDEGEERNRGNFPPRFSGRQFPNYSSELNVNALELEDSALYLCASSFRLSSTDTQYFGPGTRLTVL.

A word on this clone: This CDR3 is also generated by other DNA sequences in the sample. The rearrangement joins TRBV6-1 to TRBJ2-7; D uncertain. Trimming took 3 bases from V and 3 from J, leaving 3 bases between them. The CDR3 runs 11 residues. Germline values: CDR1 MNHNS, CDR2 SASEGT. The CDR3, as DNA: TGTGCCAGCAGTGAGCGCTACGAGCAGTACTTC. It is translated as CASSERYEQYF.

The chain has TRBV9 and TRBJ1-2; D remains unclear. The V end lost 0 bases, the J end lost 4 bases, and 16 bases lay between the germline ends. The CDR3 is made up of 16 amino acids. CDR1 is SGDLS and CDR2 is YYNGEE in the germline V gene. CDR3 coding DNA: TGTGCCAGCAGCGTAGCTACTGAGAAACGGGCCTATGGCTACACCTTC. Its translation: CASSVATEKRAYGYTF.

The chain links TRBV5-8 to TRBJ2-7, with 8 bases aligning to TRBD2. This CDR3 contains 15 residues. Germline CDR1 is SGHTS and CDR2 is YDEGEE. V shed 4 bases and J 5 bases; nucleotides not matched to a gene: 11. The CDR3 reads CASSRAGEGRDEQYF. CDR3 DNA: TGTGCCAGCAGCCGAGCGGGAGAGGGGCGGGACGAGCAGTACTTC.

The chain joins TRBV9 to TRBJ1-6, with 7 bases that match TRBD1. The CDR3 contains 15 residues. Germline assignment: CDR1 SGDLS and CDR2 YYNGEE. Trimming took 1 base from V and 8 from J; bases not matched to a gene: 6. The CDR3 loop is CASSVRATGYSPLHF. CDR3 bases: TGTGCCAGCAGCGTAAGGGCGACAGGGTATTCACCCCTCCACTTT. The full variable domain, rest sourced from reference TRBV9 and TRBJ1-6, is DSGVTQTPKHLITATGQRVTLRCSPRSGDLSVYWYQQSLDQGLQFLIQYYNGEERAKGNILERFSAQQFPDLHSELNLSSLELGDSALYFCASSVRATGYSPLHFGNGTRLTVT.

The chain employs TRBV5-5 and TRBJ1-1, with no clear D. The V end lost 4 bases, the J end lost 4 bases, and 5 bases lay between the germline ends. CDR3 length: 11 residues. CDR1 is SGHKS, CDR2 YYEKEE, per germline (reference sequence). The CDR3 loop is CASSRGTEAFF. Written as DNA, the CDR3 is TGTGCCAGCAGCCGTGGCACTGAAGCTTTCTTT.

The chain couples TRBV7-2 to TRBJ2-1; a weak D match, TRBD1 (6 bases). V was pared by 2 bases and J by 3 bases, with 8 bases between. This CDR3 comprises 14 residues. CDR1 and CDR2 (germline): SGHTA, FQGNSA. CDR3 DNA: TGTGCCAGCAGCTTAAACAGGGACTACAATGAGCAGTTCTTC. Its protein product is CASSLNRDYNEQFF.

The V call is TRBV6-1, the J call TRBJ1-5; no definite D call. The CDR3 sequence is 15 residues long. Trimming took off 2 bases at V and 3 bases at J, with 11 bases between the two ends. CDR1 is MNHNS, CDR2 SASEGT, per germline. CDR3 bases: TGTGCCAGCAGTGAATCTTCTGGAGTCAATCAGCCCCAGCATTTT. It codes for CASSESSGVNQPQHF.

This chain uses TRBV5-4 with TRBJ1-1; 7 bases are a match to TRBD1. This CDR3 comprises 14 residues. The germline V gene encodes CDR1 SGHNT and CDR2 YYREEE (reference sequence). V shed 3 bases and J 5 bases; nucleotides not matched to a gene: 7. CDR3 nucleotide sequence: TGTGCCAGCAGCTGGGGACAGAGGGGGACTGAAGCTTTCTTT. Translating gives CASSWGQRGTEAFF.

V usage is TRBV6-5 and J usage is TRBJ1-4; D might be TRBD1 (5 bases). V lost 4 bases to trimming and J lost 4 bases, with 10 bases between them. Germline CDR1 is MNHEY and CDR2 is SVGAGI. The CDR3 sequence is 14 residues long. The CDR3 spells CASSSGQINEKLFF. Written as DNA, the CDR3 is TGTGCCAGCAGTTCGGGGCAGATTAATGAAAAACTGTTTTTT.

The chain links TRBV6-4 to TRBJ2-3, with D tentatively TRBD2 (6 bases). The CDR3 is 13 residues long. Germline V CDR1 and CDR2: MRHNA, SNTAGT. Trimming stripped 4 bases from V and 4 bases from J, with 9 bases between. The CDR3 DNA follows: TGTGCCAGCAGTGCGGGGGAGGCAGATACGCAGTATTTT. Amino acids: CASSAGEADTQYF.

J is TRBJ1-2 and V is TRBV11-2, with a possible D match to TRBD1 (5 bases). The CDR3 is 13 amino acids. Trimming left V 5 bases short and J 4 bases short, with 11 bases between. Germline V CDR1 and CDR2: SGHAT, FQNNGV. The CDR3 spells CASSRSDSYGYTF. CDR3 in DNA: TGTGCCAGCAGCCGAAGTGACAGCTATGGCTACACCTTC.

J is TRBJ2-3 and V is TRBV7-2, with a weak D call TRBD2 (7 bases). Germline V lookup: CDR1 SGHTA, CDR2 FQGNSA. Trimming removed 1 base from V and 2 bases from J, with 16 bases in between. This CDR3 contains 17 residues. CDR3 amino acids: CASSLEGAGAFTDTQYF. DNA of the CDR3: TGTGCCAGCAGCTTAGAGGGTGCGGGGGCTTTCACAGATACGCAGTATTTT.

The chain has TRBV6-5 and TRBJ1-1; D is uncertain. V was cut by 3 bases and J by 11 bases, with 16 bases left in between. Looked up from germline, CDR1 is MNHEY and CDR2 is SVGAGI. The length of the CDR3 is 13 residues. The CDR3 sequence: CASSYGVQSVAFF. The CDR3 DNA reads TGTGCCAGCAGTTATGGGGTTCAGAGTGTGGCTTTCTTT.

This clone was observed a few times. The chain couples TRBV19 to TRBJ1-4, with 8 bases fitting TRBD1. The CDR3 contains 14 residues. The germline CDR1 and CDR2 sequences are LNHDA and SQIVND (reference sequence). V gave up 6 bases and J gave up 5 bases; unmatched junction bases: 5. CDR3: CASSPRTGNEKLFF. CDR3 sequence (DNA): TGTGCCAGTAGCCCCCGGACAGGGAATGAAAAACTGTTTTTT.

The rearrangement links TRBV15 to TRBJ2-5; 8 bases fit TRBD1. Germline V gene sequence: CDR1 LNHNV, CDR2 YYDKDF (reference sequence). The ends lost 2 bases at V and 5 bases at J; junction bases unmatched: 4. CDR3 length: 14 residues. CDR3 residues: CATSRRQGWETQYF. The DNA of the CDR3 is TGTGCCACCAGCAGAAGACAGGGGTGGGAGACCCAGTACTTC.

The chain uses TRBV19 and TRBJ1-1, with unresolved D. Germline lookup yields CDR1 LNHDA and CDR2 SQIVND (reference sequence). V was trimmed by 6 bases and J by 0 bases, leaving 14 bases between them. The CDR3 length is 15 residues. In DNA form, the CDR3 reads TGTGCCAGTAGGACCGGGAACCCCATGAACACTGAAGCTTTCTTT. Translated, it gives CASRTGNPMNTEAFF.